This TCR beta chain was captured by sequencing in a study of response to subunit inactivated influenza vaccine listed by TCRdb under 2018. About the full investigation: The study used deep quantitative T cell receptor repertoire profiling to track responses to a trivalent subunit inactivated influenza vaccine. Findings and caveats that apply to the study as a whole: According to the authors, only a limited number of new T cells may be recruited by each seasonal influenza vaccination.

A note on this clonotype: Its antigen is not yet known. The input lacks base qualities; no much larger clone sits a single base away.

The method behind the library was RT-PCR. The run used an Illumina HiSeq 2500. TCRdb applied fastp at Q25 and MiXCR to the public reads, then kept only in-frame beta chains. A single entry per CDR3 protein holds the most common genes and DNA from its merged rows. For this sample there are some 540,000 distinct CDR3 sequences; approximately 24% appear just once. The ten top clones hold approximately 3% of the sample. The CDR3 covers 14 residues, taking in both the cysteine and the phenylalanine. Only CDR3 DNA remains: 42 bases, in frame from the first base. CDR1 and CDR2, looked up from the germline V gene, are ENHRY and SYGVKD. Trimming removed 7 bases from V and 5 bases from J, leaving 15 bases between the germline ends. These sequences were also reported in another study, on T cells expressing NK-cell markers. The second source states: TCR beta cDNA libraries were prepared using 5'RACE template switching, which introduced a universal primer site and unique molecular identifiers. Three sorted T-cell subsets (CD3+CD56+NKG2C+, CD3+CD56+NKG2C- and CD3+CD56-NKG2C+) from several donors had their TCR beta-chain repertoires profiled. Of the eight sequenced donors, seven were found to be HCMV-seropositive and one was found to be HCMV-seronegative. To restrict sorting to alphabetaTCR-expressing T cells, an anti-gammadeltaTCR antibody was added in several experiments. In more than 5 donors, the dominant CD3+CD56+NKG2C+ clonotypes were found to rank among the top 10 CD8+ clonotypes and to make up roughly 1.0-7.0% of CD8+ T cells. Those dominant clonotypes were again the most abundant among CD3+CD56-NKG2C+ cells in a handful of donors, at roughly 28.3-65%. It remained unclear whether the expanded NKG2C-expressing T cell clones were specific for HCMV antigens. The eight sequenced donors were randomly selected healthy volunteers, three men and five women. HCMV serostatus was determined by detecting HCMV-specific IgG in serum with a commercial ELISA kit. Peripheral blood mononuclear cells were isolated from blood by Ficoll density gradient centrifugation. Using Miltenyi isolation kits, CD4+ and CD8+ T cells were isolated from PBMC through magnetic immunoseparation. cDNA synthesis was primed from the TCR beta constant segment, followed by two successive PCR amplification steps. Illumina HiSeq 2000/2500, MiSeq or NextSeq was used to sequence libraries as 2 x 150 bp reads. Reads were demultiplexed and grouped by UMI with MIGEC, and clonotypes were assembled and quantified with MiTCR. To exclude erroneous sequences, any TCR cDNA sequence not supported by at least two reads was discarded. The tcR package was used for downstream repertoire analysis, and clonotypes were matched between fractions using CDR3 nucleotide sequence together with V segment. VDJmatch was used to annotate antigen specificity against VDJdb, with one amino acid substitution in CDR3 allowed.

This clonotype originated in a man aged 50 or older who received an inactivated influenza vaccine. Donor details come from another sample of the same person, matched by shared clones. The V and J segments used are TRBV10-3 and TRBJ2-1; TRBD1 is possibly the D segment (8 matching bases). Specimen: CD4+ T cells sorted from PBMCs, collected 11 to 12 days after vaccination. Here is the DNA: TGTGCCATCAAAATCACAGGGGGGGACAATGAGCAGTTCTTC. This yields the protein CAIKITGGDNEQFF.